This entry concerns a single T cell receptor beta chain. Its antigen remains unknown. The record originates from a study of T cell responses to AZD1222 COVID-19 vaccine. Turning to the study itself: Investigators merged groups given second doses at roughly 4 or roughly 12 weeks.

Measured with immunoSEQ multiplex PCR; TCRdb has only the in-frame clones, and not every one. This table has approximately 94,000 clones, 88% appearing once. General study points: Donors skewed white British and female; clonal diversity was possibly underestimated. Baseline seropositives among AZD1222 recipients totaled only five or six. Elevations in Spike-specific TCR breadth and depth followed administration of two AZD1222 doses.

The sample here was peripheral blood, taken on day 0 of AZD1222 vaccination. This clonotype originated in an adult in good health.

For the CDR3, the DNA is TGTGCCAGCAGCTCCGGACAGGGACAAGAGACCCAGTACTTC. Its protein product is CASSSGQGQETQYF. The chain uses TRBV7-9 and TRBJ2-5; 8 bases align to TRBD1. V shed 4 bases, J shed 2 bases, and the junction held 3 bases outside the gene matches. Germline V CDR1 and CDR2: SEHNR, FQNEAQ (reference sequence). CDR3 length equals 14 residues. Complete variable domain (other parts from reference TRBV7-9 and TRBJ2-5): DTGVSQNPRHKITKRGQNVTFRCDPISEHNRLYWYRQTLGQGPEFLTYFQNEAQLEKSRLLSDRFSAERPKGSFSTLEIQRTEQGDSAMYLCASSSGQGQETQYFGPGTRLLVL.